This T cell receptor (beta chain) was identified in a study of cytomegalovirus exposure and HLA in healthy donors. Looked up from germline, CDR1 is MNHEY and CDR2 is SMNVEV (reference sequence). This CDR3 is 16 amino acids long. V shed 2 bases and J shed 4 bases, with 18 bases lying between them. Primers for the PCR totalled 60 Vbeta and 13 Jbeta. Measured with immunoSEQ multiplex PCR; TCRdb has only the in-frame clones, and not every one. The repertoire consists of 150,000 to 200,000 clones, with approximately 82% occurring once and the leading ten covering roughly 1.6%. General study results and limits: As a later analysis showed, a missense DCLRE1C variant was linked to trimming of TCR beta V- and J-genes. The classifier reportedly diagnosed cytomegalovirus status with high specificity and sensitivity.

Details on this clone: Its antigen is unknown.

The origin of this receptor is a woman aged 18-29 years in good health and CMV-seronegative. The chain has TRBV27 and TRBJ2-7; a weak D match, TRBD2 (6 bases). The sequencing input was PBMCs. DNA of the CDR3: TGTGCCAGCAGTTTAAGCTCTCGGGGGTCCTATTACGAGCAGTACTTC. It specifies CASSLSSRGSYYEQYF.